Presented here are 17 T cell receptor beta chains from one specimen sequenced in a study of regulatory T cells in long-lasting Graves disease. Time point in this sample: persistent/refractory GD, antithyroid drugs over 5 years with positive TRAb. There was RNA extracted from PBMCs, and the TCR library was made from it. To make TCR beta libraries, researchers used iRepertoire HTBI primers and Arm-PCR of CDR3 regions. Each CDR3 protein gets one entry after TCRdb re-called the multiplex PCR reads with MiXCR. The data show about 310,000 distinct CDR3 sequences, 22% seen once. Sample: peripheral blood mononuclear cells (PBMCs), taken when the disease was refractory, from a patient treated with antithyroid drugs. These receptor sequences come from a female donor with Graves disease.

This chain joins TRBV7-3 and TRBJ2-3; D unresolved. CDR1 and CDR2 (germline): SGHTA, FQGTGA. The CDR3 contains 16 residues. V was shortened by 1 base and J by 5 bases, with 16 bases between the two germline ends. The CDR3 here is CASSLSGRLGIDTQYF. CDR3 in DNA: TGTGCCAGCAGCTTAAGCGGACGGTTGGGGATAGATACGCAGTATTTT.

This clonotype was picked up a small number of times. The chain employs TRBV10-3 and TRBJ2-5; TRBD1 aligns across 12 bases. The DNA end is more similar to TRBJ2-7, so the J call may be wrong. CDR1 and CDR2 (germline): ENHRY, SYGVKD. The CDR3 runs 15 residues. CDR3 coding DNA: TGTGCCATCAGACAGGGGACAGGGGGCCCCTACGAGCAGTACTTC. Its protein is CAIRQGTGGPYEQYF.

In its sample, this clonotype was seen many times. At one of its ends the junction is not consistent with the germline gene, which may arise from a read error. V gene TRBV6-2 or TRBV6-3 combines with J gene TRBJ1-5; a possible D gene is TRBD1 (5 bases). Per the germline V gene, CDR1 is MNHEY and CDR2 is SVGEGT. CDR3 length equals 14 residues. CDR3 in amino acids: CASSDSGRGQPQHF. CDR3 DNA: TGTGCCAGCAGTGACTCAGGGCGAGGACAGCCCCAGCATTTT.

This clonotype appeared a few times. Written as DNA, the CDR3 is TGTGCCAGCACCCCTCGAACGGACCCCCTCGAGCAGTACTTC. It codes for CASTPRTDPLEQYF. The chain carries TRBV28 and TRBJ2-7; D is undetermined. Trimming left V 7 bases short and J 6 bases short, with 19 bases between. This CDR3 spans 14 amino acids. Per germline, CDR1 MDHEN and CDR2 SYDVKM.

The table lists this clonotype with a few counts. The gene calls are TRBV24-1 and TRBJ1-5; D is uncertain. Trimming cost V 12 bases and J 0 bases, with 17 bases left between them. CDR1 is KGHDR, CDR2 SFDVKD, per germline. The CDR3 is 15 residues long. The CDR3 protein is CAPAPRQDSNQPQHF. CDR3 nucleotide sequence: TGTGCCCCCGCCCCACGACAAGATAGCAATCAGCCCCAGCATTTT.

V and J are TRBV20-1 and TRBJ1-5; D is possibly TRBD1 (6 bases). V was pared by 3 bases and J by 4 bases, with 7 bases between. This CDR3 spans 12 amino acids. CDR1 and CDR2 (germline): DFQATT, SNEGSKA (reference sequence). The CDR3: CSASTGNQPQHF. The CDR3 coding sequence is TGCAGTGCTAGTACAGGGAATCAGCCCCAGCATTTT.

The chain links TRBV20-1 to TRBJ1-1; 7 nucleotides agree with TRBD1. Germline values: CDR1 DFQATT, CDR2 SNEGSKA (reference sequence). With V trimmed by 6 bases and J by 1 base, 14 bases remained unmatched. This CDR3 has 16 amino acids. CDR3 protein: CSAEVPNRGENTEAFF. The CDR3 coding sequence is TGCAGTGCAGAGGTCCCCAACAGGGGAGAGAACACTGAAGCTTTCTTT.

This clonotype has at least ten counts. J is TRBJ1-2 and V is TRBV28; tentatively, D is TRBD1 (5 bases). CDR3 length: 14 amino acids. Per the germline V gene, CDR1 is MDHEN and CDR2 is SYDVKM. With 5 bases removed from V and 0 bases from J, the gap between germline ends came to 10 bases. Here the CDR3 reads CASSEGVANYGYTF. CDR3 coding DNA: TGTGCCAGCAGTGAAGGGGTTGCTAACTATGGCTACACCTTC.

A few counts support this clonotype. The V call is TRBV29-1, the J call TRBJ1-1, with D maybe TRBD1 (6 bases). Germline values: CDR1 SQVTM, CDR2 ANQGSEA. The CDR3 has 11 residues. With 5 bases removed from V and 9 bases from J, the gap between germline ends came to 13 bases. The CDR3 loop is CSVFAGQKAFF. DNA for the CDR3: TGCAGCGTTTTTGCTGGACAGAAAGCTTTCTTT.

The sample holds a few counts of this clonotype. V is TRBV6-1 and J is TRBJ2-2; D not resolved. Trimming left V 2 bases short and J 3 bases short, with 13 bases between. The CDR3 is made up of 16 amino acids. Germline CDR1 is MNHNS and CDR2 is SASEGT. The CDR3: CASSESWGRYTGELFF. The DNA of the CDR3 is TGTGCCAGCAGTGAATCGTGGGGTCGGTACACCGGGGAGCTGTTTTTT.

This clonotype has ten or more counts. The chain joins TRBV12-3 or TRBV12-4 to TRBJ1-2, with D perhaps TRBD1 (5 bases). The CDR3 has 13 residues. V lost 4 bases and J 4 bases, leaving 10 bases between the germline ends. The CDR3 loop reads CASSYRQTYGYTF. The CDR3 nucleotides read TGTGCCAGCAGTTACAGACAGACCTATGGCTACACCTTC.

This clonotype was seen repeatedly, ten times or more. The chain has TRBV30 and TRBJ1-1; D unresolved. The CDR3 extends over 15 amino acids. Germline CDR1 is GTSNPN and CDR2 is SVGIG (reference sequence). V dropped 0 bases and J dropped 1 base, with 12 bases sitting between them. CDR3 nucleotides: TGTGCCTGGAGTGTACTTGGGGAAGGGAACACTGAAGCTTTCTTT. This gives the protein CAWSVLGEGNTEAFF.

The chain couples TRBV3-1 to TRBJ2-3, with 10 bases aligning to TRBD2. Germline CDR1 reads LGHDT; CDR2 reads YNNKEL (reference sequence). CDR3 length equals 15 residues. V trimming: 3 bases; J trimming: 1 base; junction bases outside the gene matches: 1. CDR3 loop: CASSQSGRGTDTQYF. CDR3 in DNA: TGTGCCAGCAGCCAGAGCGGGAGGGGCACAGATACGCAGTATTTT.

This clonotype was seen only a few times. The chain combines TRBV5-1 with TRBJ1-1; TRBD1 matches 7 bases. The CDR3 consists of 16 residues. CDR1 is SGHRS and CDR2 is YFSETQ in the germline V gene. The V segment lost 0 bases and the J segment 1 base; nucleotides outside the gene matches: 6. In DNA, the CDR3 is TGCGCCAGCAGCTTGGATAGAGGGACAGCGAACACTGAAGCTTTCTTT. It yields the protein CASSLDRGTANTEAFF.

This chain connects TRBV6-1 to TRBJ1-4; D unclear. The CDR3 sequence is 15 residues long. Germline-derived CDR1 and CDR2 are MNHNS and SASEGT. Trimming left V 6 bases short and J 3 bases short, with 14 bases between. The CDR3 is CASRPDGRSNEKLFF. The CDR3 region has the DNA TGTGCCAGCAGACCCGACGGAAGATCTAATGAAAAACTGTTTTTT.

At least ten counts were recorded for this clonotype. The V and J genes are TRBV6-1 and TRBJ1-5; TRBD1 matches 7 bases. V shed 4 bases, J shed 0 bases, and the junction held 15 bases outside the gene matches. CDR3 length: 19 amino acids. Germline CDR1 reads MNHNS; CDR2 reads SASEGT. CDR3 in DNA: TGTGCCAGCAGTGTGCAGATTCCGGGACAGCTTTATAGCAATCAGCCCCAGCATTTT. This codes for CASSVQIPGQLYSNQPQHF.

This clonotype occurred many times. V and J are TRBV20-1 and TRBJ2-7; TRBD1 matches at 10 bases. This CDR3 has 18 amino acids. V was clipped by 0 bases and J by 2 bases; unmatched bases: 13. Germline CDR1 and CDR2: DFQATT and SNEGSKA (reference sequence). The CDR3 sequence: CSARDWTGGDKLPYEQYF. DNA for the CDR3: TGCAGTGCTAGAGACTGGACAGGGGGAGACAAACTTCCCTACGAGCAGTACTTC.